This is a list of T cell receptor beta chains from one sample in a study of blood T cell repertoires in COVID-19. Data came from immunoSEQ multiplex PCR; TCRdb stores just in-frame clones and leaves some out. The data contain a few hundred thousand clones, 88% of them seen just once; the ten biggest clones take up roughly 10%. Material for sequencing was peripheral blood. Source of these receptors: a woman between 65 and 79 years old with COVID-19, enrolled during active disease. Both conserved end residues are part of each CDR3. Fields, in order: clone size, V gene, D gene, J gene, CDR3 protein, CDR3 DNA. The D gene is left open where the match is weak. Rows may omit the clone size; those that give it use once, few, many or a size class.

>.|TRBV30|.|TRBJ1-4
CAWSVQRGSNEKLFF
TGTGCCTGGAGTGTACAGAGAGGGTCTAATGAAAAACTGTTTTTT
>.|TRBV4-1|TRBD1|TRBJ2-1
CASSQFYAGTGTNNEQFF
TGCGCCAGCAGCCAATTTTACGCCGGGACAGGGACTAACAATGAGCAGTTCTTC
>.|TRBV7-2|.|TRBJ2-7
CASSSSFGNYEQYF
TGTGCCAGCAGCTCCTCTTTCGGTAACTACGAGCAGTACTTC
>.|TRBV6-2/TRBV6-3|TRBD2|TRBJ2-1
CASSSGMTYNEQFF
TGTGCCAGCAGTAGCGGGATGACCTACAATGAGCAGTTCTTC
>.|TRBV30|.|TRBJ1-2
CAWSVSRRAYGYTF
TGTGCCTGGAGTGTATCCCGAAGAGCCTATGGCTACACCTTC
>.|TRBV7-2|.|TRBJ1-4
CASSLGGHSEKLFF
TGTGCCAGCAGCCTAGGAGGACATAGTGAAAAACTGTTTTTT
>.|TRBV19|.|TRBJ1-2
CASSNGGTNYGYTF
TGTGCCAGTAGTAATGGCGGTACTAACTATGGCTACACCTTC
>.|TRBV29-1|.|TRBJ2-5
CSVESDRARETQYF
TGCAGCGTTGAATCGGACAGAGCGCGGGAGACCCAGTACTTC
>.|TRBV7-8|TRBD1|TRBJ1-1
CASSGGTGQGSEAFF
TGTGCCAGCAGCGGCGGGACAGGACAGGGGTCTGAAGCTTTCTTT
>.|TRBV2|TRBD2|TRBJ2-7
CASSKGASGSLYEQYF
TGTGCCAGCAGCAAAGGGGCTAGCGGGAGCCTCTACGAGCAGTACTTC
>.|TRBV28|.|TRBJ2-7
CASVRNSYVEQYF
TGTGCCAGCGTCAGGAATTCCTACGTCGAGCAGTACTTC
>.|TRBV4-3|.|TRBJ1-2
CASSQEQDTVHGYTF
TGCGCCAGCAGCCAAGAACAAGACACTGTGCATGGCTACACCTTC
>few|TRBV5-1|.|TRBJ2-7
CASSGGTSLQYF
TGCGCCAGCAGCGGAGGGACGTCCTTGCAGTACTTC
>.|TRBV2|TRBD1|TRBJ1-1
CASSEDRPANTEAFF
TGTGCCAGCAGTGAGGACAGGCCTGCGAACACTGAAGCTTTCTTT
>.|TRBV28|.|TRBJ1-2
CASSFRQGSSYYGYTF
TGTGCCAGCAGTTTCCGTCAGGGGAGTAGTTACTATGGCTACACCTTC
>.|TRBV28|TRBD2|TRBJ2-3
CASSFISGRARGDTQYF
TGTGCCAGCAGTTTCATTAGCGGGAGGGCCCGGGGAGATACGCAGTATTTT
>.|TRBV19|.|TRBJ1-5
CASSIKGAIGQPQHF
TGTGCCAGTAGTATAAAAGGGGCGATCGGTCAGCCCCAGCATTTT
>.|TRBV28|.|TRBJ1-2
CASSFYRVGYTF
TGTGCCAGCAGTTTTTACAGGGTTGGCTACACCTTC
>few|TRBV5-4|TRBD1|TRBJ1-4
CATTGLGEKLFF
TGTGCGACGACAGGGCTCGGTGAAAAACTGTTTTTT
>.|TRBV27|.|TRBJ2-3
CASSKSAGLTQYF
TGTGCCAGCAGTAAGTCGGCGGGACTGACGCAGTATTTT
>once|TRBV28|TRBD1|TRBJ2-1
CASSLLNRGSWNEQFF
TGTGCCAGCAGTTTATTGAACAGGGGGTCGTGGAATGAGCAGTTCTTC
>few|TRBV6-5|.|TRBJ1-5
CASSYDTNQPQHF
TGTGCCAGCAGTTATGACACTAATCAGCCCCAGCATTTT
>.|TRBV7-3|.|TRBJ2-2
CASSLPARPGGTGELFF
TGTGCCAGCAGCCTACCCGCCCGCCCCGGCGGCACCGGGGAGCTGTTTTTT
>.|TRBV3-1/TRBV3-2|.|TRBJ1-1
CASSQAGTNTEAFF
TGTGCCAGCAGCCAAGCAGGGACTAACACTGAAGCTTTCTTT
>.|TRBV7-2|TRBD1|TRBJ1-1
CASSSRTGDTEAFF
TGTGCCAGCAGCTCCCGGACAGGGGACACTGAAGCTTTCTTT
>.|TRBV3-1/TRBV3-2|.|TRBJ2-4
CASSRLTKNIQYF
TGTGCCAGCAGCCGATTGACAAAAAACATTCAGTACTTC
>.|TRBV6-5|TRBD2|TRBJ2-7
CASRTRTSGLYEQYF
TGTGCCAGCAGGACTAGGACTAGCGGGCTGTACGAGCAGTACTTC
>.|TRBV6-6|TRBD2|TRBJ2-7
CASSPYGLAGEWYF
TGTGCCAGCAGCCCTTATGGGCTAGCGGGAGAGTGGTACTTC